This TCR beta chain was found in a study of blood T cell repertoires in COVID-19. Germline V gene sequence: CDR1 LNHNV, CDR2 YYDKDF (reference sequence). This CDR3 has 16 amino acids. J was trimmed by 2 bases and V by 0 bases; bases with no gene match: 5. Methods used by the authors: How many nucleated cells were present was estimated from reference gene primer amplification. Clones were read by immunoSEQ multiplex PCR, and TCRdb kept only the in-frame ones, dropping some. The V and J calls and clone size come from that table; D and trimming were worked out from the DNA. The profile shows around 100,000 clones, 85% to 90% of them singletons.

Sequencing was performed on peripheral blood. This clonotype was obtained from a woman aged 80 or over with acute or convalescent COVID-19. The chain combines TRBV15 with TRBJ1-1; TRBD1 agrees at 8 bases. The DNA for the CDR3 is TGTGCCACCAGCAGAGACCGACAGGGGATCAACACTGAAGCTTTCTTT. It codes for CATSRDRQGINTEAFF.